This entry is about one T cell receptor beta chain. As yet, its antigen is unknown. This sample stems from a study of OX40 agonist ivuxolimab in advanced cancers. The study, taken as a whole, reports: The investigators did not determine what antigen specificity the expanded peripheral T cells had.

The CDR3 consists of 13 residues. V was clipped by 0 bases and J by 5 bases, with 8 bases between them. The germline V gene has CDR1 SGHRS and CDR2 YFSETQ. The protocol was immunoSEQ multiplex PCR, while the TCRdb copy is restricted to in-frame clones and leaves out a portion. The sample holds some 70,000 clones; approximately 90% are singletons and the top ten take just over 0.3%. This sample comprised CD4+ or CD8+ T cells sorted from blood, obtained in a trial of the OX40 agonist ivuxolimab. This TCR derives from an adult with an advanced solid tumor such as melanoma, head and neck, liver or kidney cancer. The V gene is TRBV5-1, the J gene TRBJ1-2, with D hard to call. The CDR3 here is CASSLAQAYGYTF. DNA of the CDR3: TGCGCCAGCAGCTTGGCTCAAGCTTATGGCTACACCTTC.